The source of this TCR beta chain is a study of CD8 T cells in Susac syndrome. Findings of the study overall: That the number of individuals in its TCR sequencing and HLA analysis was relatively small was acknowledged by the study.

The patients serving as multiple sclerosis controls were treatment-naive. They had stable or active relapsing-remitting disease and fulfilled revised McDonald criteria. Through negative isolation, CD4+ and CD8+ T cells were obtained, while TEMRA cells were enriched using FACS. Details on this clonotype: Its cognate antigen is unknown.

The germline CDR1 and CDR2 sequences are SEHNR and FQNEAQ (reference sequence). The CDR3 totals 16 residues. After removal of 8 bases from V and 5 bases from J, the junction contained 17 bases not matched to a gene. RNA, at about 0.45 to 1 ug, was reverse transcribed with random hexamers. With immunoSEQ multiplex PCR, TCR beta CDR3 was amplified across 54 Vbeta and 13 Jbeta. TCRdb analysed the immunoSEQ multiplex PCR reads with MiXCR anew, one entry per CDR3 protein. The data contain 400,000 or so distinct CDR3 sequences, approximately 85% of them seen just once; the ten biggest clones take up around 0.12%.

This receptor was obtained from a human donor with multiple sclerosis. The specimen sequenced was CD8+ T cells from PBMCs. This rearrangement joins TRBV7-9 to TRBJ2-7; 8 bases align to TRBD1. This chain's CDR3 is CASGPWEEGQGDEQYF. Written as DNA, the CDR3 is TGTGCCAGCGGACCCTGGGAAGAAGGACAGGGCGACGAGCAGTACTTC.